This record concerns one TCR beta chain sequence. This clonotype was counted ten times or more. Its antigen is not yet known. Base qualities were left out, and no much larger clone turns up one base away. V and J are truncated by 3 bases and 2 bases respectively, leaving an intervening sequence of 13 bases. The CDR3 covers 15 residues, taking in both the cysteine and the phenylalanine. Only the CDR3 portion is preserved as DNA: 45 bases, with reading frame beginning at the first base. The TCR beta CDR3 regions were amplified from the RNA transcripts. The TCR CDR3 was subjected to a first round of RT-PCR using the HTBI primer set and the Qiagen OneStep RT-PCR kit. The libraries were constructed in a second round of multiplex PCR and then size-selected and purified. Libraries were sequenced paired-end with 100 bp reads on an Illumina HiSeq2000. The authors processed their data as follows. Raw data were processed with SOAPnuke, discarding reads with adapters, uncalled bases, mean Phred below 15, or no exact constant-primer or identifier match. COPE v1.2.5 was used to merge high-quality paired reads, and clonotypes were defined as unique nucleotide sequences. Clonotypes were aligned to IMGT TRBV, TRBD and TRBJ reference segments using MiTCR v1.1. Analysis was restricted to V-J combinations with a frequency above 0.0001, which covered roughly 99% of repertoires. A TCS score was defined as the ratio between F50 (clonal expansion) and ExV (chaos), using BLOSUM62-based TCRdist between CDR3 peptides within each V-J. Welch's t-statistics and random forest reduced around 550 V-J features to under 15, which were used in a naive Bayes classifier (R e1071). TCRdb reanalyzed the raw reads on its own, using fastp at Q25 for trimming and MiXCR for clone calling, and kept in-frame beta chains. Here each entry gathers all rows of one CDR3 protein and keeps the most common genes and DNA. These V and J calls originate from TCRdb's pipeline instead of the authors' own analysis. This sample comprises 160,000 or so distinct CDR3 sequences, roughly 9.4% of them detected only once. Of the sample, approximately 20% falls within the top ten clones.

This sample was taken from a study of T cells in Graves' hyperthyroidism and ophthalmopathy (dated by TCRdb to about 2019). Background for the entire study: Peripheral blood was collected at initial diagnosis, before any treatment. TCR V-J signatures able to tell the groups apart were searched for in a discovery cohort of 100 patients, of whom more than 40 had Graves' ophthalmopathy and some 60 had stable Graves' hyperthyroidism. The roughly 91 discovery patients were randomly divided into training and test sets at a 7:3 ratio. Once sampling was done, hyperthyroidism patients were given methimazole at a starting dose of 30 mg daily, whereas ophthalmopathy patients were given high-dose intravenous methylprednisolone. The paper reports TCR Vbeta CDR3 sequencing of 140 or so peripheral blood samples: approximately 41 ophthalmopathy, 75 to 80 hyperthyroidism and 17 progressor patients. In addition, the study compared T-cell repertoires in thyroid tissue and in blood from about six Graves' hyperthyroidism patients. An independent validation cohort of under 20 hyperthyroidism patients and about 16 patients who later progressed to ophthalmopathy tested prospective prediction of ophthalmopathy.

The research as a whole found: Ophthalmopathy was separated from stable hyperthyroidism by a 13 V-J signature model, with 87.88% sensitivity and about 81% specificity obtained in cross-validation and 80%/75% obtained in testing. Most expanded thyroid clonotypes (frequency above 0.001) were also found in blood, which suggests that blood repertoires may mirror thyroid immune responses. No statistical method was used to set the sample size in advance, and investigators knew the group allocation. In validation, the model predicted progression to ophthalmopathy a median of approximately 6.6 months before onset, with about 70% sensitivity and 72.22% specificity.

Hyperthyroidism patients were aged 18 to 65 years and newly diagnosed, with disease duration of less than 2 months. Any patient with an uncontrolled infection, another autoimmune disease, pregnancy or lactation was excluded. Clinical symptoms, serum thyroxine and TRAb, thyroid ultrasound, and orbital computed tomography formed the basis for the diagnoses. Blood from progressor patients was drawn when they were first diagnosed with hyperthyroidism, before any ophthalmopathy symptoms appeared. Ficoll-Paque density gradient centrifugation was used to isolate PBMCs from approximately 10 ml of fresh peripheral blood. Progressor patients were initially diagnosed with Graves' hyperthyroidism and developed ophthalmopathy during follow-up. Total RNA was extracted with Trizol reagent, and quality was checked on an Agilent 2100 Bioanalyzer.

Sample: blood. Recombination joined TRBV12-3 or TRBV12-4 with TRBJ1-1; tentative D gene TRBD1, with 5 bases matching. The sequence derives from a woman aged 18-35 years with Graves' hyperthyroidism that later progressed to Graves' ophthalmopathy. The CDR3 reads CASSLTPGPNTEAFF. The base sequence is TGTGCCAGCAGTTTGACGCCAGGGCCAAACACTGAAGCTTTCTTT.